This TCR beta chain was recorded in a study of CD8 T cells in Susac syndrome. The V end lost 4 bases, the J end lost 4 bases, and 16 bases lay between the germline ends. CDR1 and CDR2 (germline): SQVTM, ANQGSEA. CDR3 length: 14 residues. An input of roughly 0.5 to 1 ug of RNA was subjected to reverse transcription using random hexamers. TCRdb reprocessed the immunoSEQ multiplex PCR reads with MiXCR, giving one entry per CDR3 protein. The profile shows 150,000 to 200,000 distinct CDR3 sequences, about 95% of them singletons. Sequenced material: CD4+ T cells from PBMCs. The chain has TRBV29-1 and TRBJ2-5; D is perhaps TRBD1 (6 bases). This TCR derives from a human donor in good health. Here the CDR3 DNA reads TGCAGCGTTGCGCACGGACAGCTGGGAGAGACCCAGTACTTC. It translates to CSVAHGQLGETQYF.